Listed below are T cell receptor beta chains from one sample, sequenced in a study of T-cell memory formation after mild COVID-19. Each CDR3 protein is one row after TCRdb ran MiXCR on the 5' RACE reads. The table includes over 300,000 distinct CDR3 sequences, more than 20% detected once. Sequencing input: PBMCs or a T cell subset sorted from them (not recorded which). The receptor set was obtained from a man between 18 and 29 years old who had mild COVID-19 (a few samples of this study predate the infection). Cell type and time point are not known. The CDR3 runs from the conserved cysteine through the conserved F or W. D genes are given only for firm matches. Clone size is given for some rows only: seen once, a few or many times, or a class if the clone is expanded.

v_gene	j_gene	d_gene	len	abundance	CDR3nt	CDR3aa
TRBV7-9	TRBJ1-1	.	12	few	TGTGCCGCCGGGAACATGAACACTGAAGCTTTCTTT	CAAGNMNTEAFF
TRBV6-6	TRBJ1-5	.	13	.	TGTGCCAGCAGTGCCCCGGGGACGCAGCCCAAGCATTTT	CASSAPGTQPKHF
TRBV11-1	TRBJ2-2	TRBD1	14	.	TGTGCCAGCAGCTTGGGACAGTTGATCGGGGAGCTGTTTTTT	CASSLGQLIGELFF
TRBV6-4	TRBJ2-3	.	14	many	TGTGCCAGCAGTGCAAACGGGGCAAGAGATACGCAGTATTTT	CASSANGARDTQYF
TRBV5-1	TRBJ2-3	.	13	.	TGCGCCAGCAGAGGAGGGGACACAGATACGCAGTATTTT	CASRGGDTDTQYF
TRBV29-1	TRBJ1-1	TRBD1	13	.	TGCAGCGTTGCCGGACAGGGCAACACTGAAGCTTTCTTT	CSVAGQGNTEAFF
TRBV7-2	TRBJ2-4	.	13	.	TGTGCCAGCAGCCAGCCCAGTACAGACATTCAGTACTTC	CASSQPSTDIQYF
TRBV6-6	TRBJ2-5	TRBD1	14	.	TGTGCCAGCAGTATACAGGGGGCGGGAGAGACCCAGTACTTC	CASSIQGAGETQYF
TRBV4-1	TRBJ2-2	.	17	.	TGCGCCAGCAGCCAATCGACGGGACTTCTGCACACCGGGGAGCTGTTTTTT	CASSQSTGLLHTGELFF
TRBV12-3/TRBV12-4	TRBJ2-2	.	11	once	TGTGCCAGCAGTTCGACATGGGAGCTGTTTTTT	CASSSTWELFF
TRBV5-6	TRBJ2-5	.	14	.	TGTGCCAGCTATCAAGCTGGGGTTGGGGAGACCCAGTACTTC	CASYQAGVGETQYF
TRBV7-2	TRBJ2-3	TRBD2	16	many	TGTGCCAGCAGCTTGGGGACTAGCGGATACACAGATACGCAGTATTTT	CASSLGTSGYTDTQYF
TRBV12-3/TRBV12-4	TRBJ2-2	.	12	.	TGTGCCAGCGTTGAGAACACCGGGGAGCTGTTTTTT	CASVENTGELFF